These T cell receptor beta chains were read from a single sample in a study of CD8+ T cells in alopecia areata. Libraries were prepared by immunoSEQ multiplex PCR; TCRdb keeps only in-frame clonotypes and omits some of them. The sample yields hundreds of thousands of clones, approximately 72% seen once. This material consisted of CD4+ T cells sorted from blood, taken around week 42, from a patient treated with tofacitinib. Receptor source: a human donor with alopecia areata. CDR3s include the opening cysteine and the closing phenylalanine or tryptophan. The order of the fields is D gene, J gene, V gene, clone size, CDR3 protein, CDR3 DNA. The D gene is left open where the match is weak. Clone size is shown for a subset of rows, as once, few, many or a class of expanded clone.

>TRBD1|TRBJ2-5|TRBV25-1|NA
CASSALGQGAQETQYF
TGTGCCAGCAGTGCCCTGGGACAGGGGGCCCAAGAGACCCAGTACTTC
>NA|TRBJ1-2|TRBV23-1|NA
CASPILTEVNYGYTF
TGCGCCAGCCCGATTTTGACAGAGGTTAACTATGGCTACACCTTC
>TRBD1|TRBJ1-5|TRBV6-5|NA
CASSYATGALNQPQHF
TGTGCCAGCAGTTACGCCACAGGGGCACTCAATCAGCCCCAGCATTTT
>NA|TRBJ2-1|TRBV29-1|NA
CSARQSAYNEQFF
TGCAGCGCAAGACAGAGCGCCTACAATGAGCAGTTCTTC
>TRBD2|TRBJ2-3|TRBV9|NA
CASSAQRKLARDTDTQYF
TGTGCCAGCAGCGCCCAACGGAAACTAGCGAGAGACACAGATACGCAGTATTTT
>NA|TRBJ1-5|TRBV4-3|NA
CASSQGLNGNQPQHF
TGCGCCAGCAGCCAAGGACTTAATGGCAATCAGCCCCAGCATTTT
>NA|TRBJ2-7|TRBV5-1|NA
CASSLEAASKAHEQYF
TGCGCCAGCAGCTTGGAGGCCGCATCAAAGGCACACGAGCAGTACTTC
>TRBD2|TRBJ2-1|TRBV7-2|NA
CASSLSMTSGLGEQFF
TGTGCCAGCAGCTTAAGCATGACTAGCGGGCTCGGGGAGCAGTTCTTC
>NA|TRBJ2-5|TRBV11-2|NA
CASSFLVGGQETQYF
TGTGCCAGCAGCTTTCTCGTAGGGGGTCAAGAGACCCAGTACTTC
>TRBD2|TRBJ2-2|TRBV2|NA
CASSVSSGGAGELFF
TGTGCCAGCAGTGTCAGTAGCGGGGGCGCCGGGGAGCTGTTTTTT
>NA|TRBJ2-5|TRBV5-6|NA
CASSLNPAWGPETQYF
TGTGCCAGCAGCCTGAACCCCGCGTGGGGGCCAGAGACCCAGTACTTC
>NA|TRBJ2-7|TRBV7-2|NA
CASSPGISYEQYF
TGTGCCAGCAGCCCAGGGATCTCCTACGAGCAGTACTTC
>NA|TRBJ1-6|TRBV7-8|few
CASSLGFGYNSPLHF
TGTGCCAGCAGCTTAGGCTTTGGCTATAATTCACCCCTCCACTTT
>TRBD2|TRBJ2-7|TRBV9|NA
CASSVGSGDYYEQYF
TGTGCCAGCAGCGTAGGGTCCGGGGACTACTACGAGCAGTACTTC